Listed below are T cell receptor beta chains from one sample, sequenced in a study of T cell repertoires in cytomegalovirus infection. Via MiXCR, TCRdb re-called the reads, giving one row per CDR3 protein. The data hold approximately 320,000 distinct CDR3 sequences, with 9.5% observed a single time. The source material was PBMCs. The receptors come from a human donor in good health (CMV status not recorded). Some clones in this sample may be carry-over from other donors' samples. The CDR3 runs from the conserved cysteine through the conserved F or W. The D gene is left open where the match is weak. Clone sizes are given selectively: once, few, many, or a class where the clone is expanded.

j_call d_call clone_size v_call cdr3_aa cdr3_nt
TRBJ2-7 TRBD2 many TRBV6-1 CASRGGNRYEQYF TGTGCCAGCAGGGGGGGGAACCGTTACGAGCAGTACTTC
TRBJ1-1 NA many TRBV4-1 CASSRGSNTEAFF TGCGCCAGCAGCCGCGGTTCGAACACTGAAGCTTTCTTT
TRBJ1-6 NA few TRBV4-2 CASSQETMSSYNSPLHF TGTGCCAGCAGCCAAGAAACAATGAGCTCCTATAATTCACCCCTCCACTTT
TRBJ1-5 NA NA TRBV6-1 CASSGDVGPNQPQHF TGTGCCAGCAGTGGTGACGTAGGGCCGAATCAGCCCCAGCATTTT
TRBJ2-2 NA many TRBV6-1 CASSLGAVNTGELFF TGTGCCAGCAGCCTGGGAGCAGTCAACACCGGGGAGCTGTTTTTT
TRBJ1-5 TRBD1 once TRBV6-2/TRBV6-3 CASRDGQGGNQPQHF TGTGCCAGCAGAGACGGACAGGGCGGCAATCAGCCCCAGCATTTT
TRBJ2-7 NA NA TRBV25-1 CASSEGSYEQYF TGTGCCAGCAGTGAAGGGTCCTACGAGCAGTACTTC
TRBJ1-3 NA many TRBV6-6 CASSYRAAGVGNTIYF TGTGCCAGCAGTTACAGGGCGGCAGGAGTTGGAAACACCATATATTTT
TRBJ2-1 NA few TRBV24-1 CATSDPRTVHEQFF TGTGCCACCAGTGATCCTCGGACAGTGCATGAGCAGTTCTTC
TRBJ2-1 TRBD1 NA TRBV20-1 CSAQGQGASNEQFF TGCAGTGCTCAAGGACAGGGGGCTAGCAATGAGCAGTTCTTC
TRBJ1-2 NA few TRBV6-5 CASWTGNYGYTF TGTGCCAGCTGGACGGGGAACTATGGCTACACCTTC
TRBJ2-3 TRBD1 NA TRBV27 CASSKQGKDTQYF TGTGCCAGCAGTAAACAGGGGAAAGATACGCAGTATTTT
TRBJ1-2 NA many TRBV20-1 CSAIPWGGGYTF TGCAGTGCTATCCCATGGGGGGGCGGCTACACCTTC
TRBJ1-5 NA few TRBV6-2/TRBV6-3 CASNVGYQPQHF TGTGCCAGCAACGTGGGGTACCAGCCCCAGCATTTT
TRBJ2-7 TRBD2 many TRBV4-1 CASSRLAGGAYEQYF TGCGCCAGCAGCCGACTAGCGGGAGGAGCCTACGAGCAGTACTTC
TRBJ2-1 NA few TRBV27 CASRLIRDPTGEQFF TGTGCCAGCCGTTTGATCCGGGACCCCACTGGTGAGCAGTTCTTC
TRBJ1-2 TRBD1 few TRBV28 CASSSAGTGTNSGGYTF TGTGCCAGCAGCTCTGCCGGGACAGGGACAAACTCCGGGGGCTACACCTTC
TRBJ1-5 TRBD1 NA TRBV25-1 CASSETQGAGDGNQPQHF TGTGCCAGCAGTGAAACCCAGGGGGCAGGGGACGGGAATCAGCCCCAGCATTTT
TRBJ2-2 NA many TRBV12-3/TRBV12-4 CASSLSPDINTGELFF TGTGCCAGCAGTTTATCCCCGGACATAAACACCGGGGAGCTGTTTTTT
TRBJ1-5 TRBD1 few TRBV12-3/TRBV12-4 CASTDRAGQPQHF TGTGCCAGCACCGACAGGGCAGGTCAGCCCCAGCATTTT
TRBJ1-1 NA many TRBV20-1 CSARGDMVSLPEAFF TGCAGTGCTAGGGGGGACATGGTAAGTCTCCCTGAAGCTTTCTTT
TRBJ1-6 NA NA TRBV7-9 CASSYQGWDSPLHF TGTGCCAGCAGCTACCAGGGTTGGGATTCACCCCTCCACTTT
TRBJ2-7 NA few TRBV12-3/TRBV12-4 CASSPYMTGGTYEQYF TGTGCCAGCAGCCCCTACATGACAGGCGGGACTTACGAGCAGTACTTC
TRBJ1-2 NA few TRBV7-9 CASSPSNRRGRGGYTF TGTGCCAGCAGCCCCTCCAACAGAAGGGGGAGAGGTGGCTACACCTTC
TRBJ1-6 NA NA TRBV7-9 CASSARGSMSSPLHF TGTGCCAGCAGCGCCCGGGGCAGTATGAGCTCACCCCTCCACTTT
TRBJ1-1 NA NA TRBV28 CASSPTMAMNTEAFF TGTGCCAGCAGTCCCACTATGGCTATGAACACTGAAGCTTTCTTT
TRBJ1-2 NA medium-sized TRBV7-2 CASSLETRNYGYTF TGTGCCAGCAGTCTCGAAACAAGGAACTATGGCTACACCTTC
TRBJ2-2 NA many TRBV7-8 CASSPGPTTSTGELFF TGTGCCAGCAGCCCGGGACCGACCACGAGCACCGGGGAGCTGTTTTTT
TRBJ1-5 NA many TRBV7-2 CASSLTGAGQPQHF TGTGCCAGCAGCTTAACCGGGGCCGGTCAGCCCCAGCATTTT
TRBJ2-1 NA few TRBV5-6 CASSSYSFRISNEQFF TGTGCCAGCAGCTCATATAGTTTCAGGATTTCGAATGAGCAGTTCTTC
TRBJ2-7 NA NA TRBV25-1 CASSDGGYEQYF TGTGCCAGCAGTGACGGAGGCTACGAGCAGTACTTC
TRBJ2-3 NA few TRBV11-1 CASSFPLVDTQYF TGTGCCAGCAGCTTTCCCCTCGTCGATACGCAGTATTTT
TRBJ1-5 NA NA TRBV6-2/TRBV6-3 CASSFPWGKGQPQHF TGTGCCAGCAGTTTTCCCTGGGGGAAAGGCCAGCCCCAGCATTTT
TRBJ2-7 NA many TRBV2 CASRAAGYEQYF TGTGCCAGCAGGGCCGCCGGCTACGAGCAGTACTTC
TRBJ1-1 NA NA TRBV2 CASVIEGTRGTEAFF TGTGCCAGCGTAATAGAGGGGACAAGGGGTACTGAAGCTTTCTTT
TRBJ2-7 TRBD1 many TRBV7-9 CASDPLVDRAYEQYF TGTGCCAGCGACCCCTTAGTGGACAGGGCCTACGAGCAGTACTTC
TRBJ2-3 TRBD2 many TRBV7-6 CASSLFAGGPTDTQYF TGTGCCAGCAGCTTATTCGCGGGGGGGCCGACAGATACGCAGTATTTT
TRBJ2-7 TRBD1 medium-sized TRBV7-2 CASSLQTGGYEQYF TGTGCCAGCAGCCTCCAGACAGGGGGCTACGAGCAGTACTTC
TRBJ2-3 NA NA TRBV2 CASSEKGRSTDTQYF TGTGCCAGCAGTGAAAAAGGAAGGAGTACTGATACGCAGTATTTT
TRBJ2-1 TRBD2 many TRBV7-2 CASSPLAGYNNEQFF TGTGCCAGCAGCCCCCTAGCGGGGTATAACAATGAGCAGTTCTTC
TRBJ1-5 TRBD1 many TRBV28 CASNVIRTGPSNQPQHF TGTGCCAGCAACGTAATAAGGACAGGACCCAGCAATCAGCCCCAGCATTTT
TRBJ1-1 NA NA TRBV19 CASSILTPVDTEAFF TGTGCCAGTAGTATTTTGACCCCGGTCGACACTGAAGCTTTCTTT
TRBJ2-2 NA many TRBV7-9 CASSGGGAPRRRSTGELFF TGTGCCAGCAGCGGAGGGGGGGCCCCACGTCGACGTAGCACCGGGGAGCTGTTTTTT
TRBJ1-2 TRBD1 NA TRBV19 CASSPDRGRYGYGYTF TGTGCCAGTAGCCCGGACAGGGGGCGATATGGCTATGGCTACACCTTC
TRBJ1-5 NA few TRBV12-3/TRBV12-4 CASSPTRGNQPQHF TGTGCCAGCAGTCCCACCAGGGGCAATCAGCCCCAGCATTTT
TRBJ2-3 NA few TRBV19 CASRPYQGTDTQYF TGTGCCAGTAGACCATACCAGGGAACAGATACGCAGTATTTT